In this sample, the clone carrying this T cell receptor (beta chain) turned up a few times. The antigen remains undetermined. V was pared by 9 bases and J by 4 bases, with 11 bases of the junction left unmatched. Germline V gives CDR1 MDHEN, CDR2 SYDVKM. The CDR3 sequence is 15 residues long. Samples each yielded at least 6 micrograms of total RNA. Primed by a sample-barcoded 5' primer and a J-beta primer mix, a second PCR proceeded for 7 to 11 cycles. MiXCR, applied by TCRdb to the 5' RACE reads, yields one record per CDR3 protein. The profile shows some 1.7 million distinct CDR3 sequences, 28% of them singletons. The data were obtained in a study of blood T cells in healthy people across ages. Study conclusions and caveats: There was no known CMV status for donors, so expanded clonotype changes were possibly confounded. Naive CD4+ cells and diversity were both higher in long-lived donors than in aged donors.

Source material: blood. J is TRBJ2-3 and V is TRBV28; 9 nucleotides match TRBD1. The source is a woman in her 30s in good health. The CDR3: CARPSQTGGPDTQYF. The CDR3 DNA sequence: TGTGCCAGACCTTCCCAAACAGGGGGCCCAGATACGCAGTATTTT.